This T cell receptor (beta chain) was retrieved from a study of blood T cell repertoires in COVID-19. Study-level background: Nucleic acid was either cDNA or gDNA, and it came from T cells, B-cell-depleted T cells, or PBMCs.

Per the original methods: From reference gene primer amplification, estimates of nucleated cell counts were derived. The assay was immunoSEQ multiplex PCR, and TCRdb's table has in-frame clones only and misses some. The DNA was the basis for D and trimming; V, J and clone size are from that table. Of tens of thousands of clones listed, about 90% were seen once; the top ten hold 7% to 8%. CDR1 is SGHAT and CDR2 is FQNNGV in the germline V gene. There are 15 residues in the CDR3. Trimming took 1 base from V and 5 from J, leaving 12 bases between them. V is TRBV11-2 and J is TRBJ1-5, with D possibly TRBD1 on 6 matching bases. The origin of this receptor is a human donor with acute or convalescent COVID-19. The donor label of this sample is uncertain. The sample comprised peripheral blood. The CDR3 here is CASSLVLGGDQPQHF. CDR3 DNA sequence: TGTGCCAGCAGCTTAGTTTTAGGGGGAGATCAGCCCCAGCATTTT.